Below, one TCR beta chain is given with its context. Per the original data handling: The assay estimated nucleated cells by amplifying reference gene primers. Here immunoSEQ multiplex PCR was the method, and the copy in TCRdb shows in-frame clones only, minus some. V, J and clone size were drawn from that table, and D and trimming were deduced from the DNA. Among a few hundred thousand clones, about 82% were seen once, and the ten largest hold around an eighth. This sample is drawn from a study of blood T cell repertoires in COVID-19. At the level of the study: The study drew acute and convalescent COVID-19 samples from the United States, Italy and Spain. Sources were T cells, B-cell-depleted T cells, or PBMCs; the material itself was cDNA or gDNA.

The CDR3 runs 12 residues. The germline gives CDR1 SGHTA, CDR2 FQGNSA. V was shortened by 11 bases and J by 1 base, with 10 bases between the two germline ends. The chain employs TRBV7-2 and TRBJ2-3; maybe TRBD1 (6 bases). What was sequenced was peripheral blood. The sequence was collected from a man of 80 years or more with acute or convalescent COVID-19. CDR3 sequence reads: CASGHRTDTQYF. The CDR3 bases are TGTGCCTCGGGACATCGCACAGATACGCAGTATTTT.